The 20 T cell receptor beta chains below were found in one sample sequenced in a study of beta chain features in type 1 diabetes. Reverse transcription of all isolated RNA meant that expressed TCRB transcripts were sequenced. Sequencing was performed with immunoSEQ multiplex PCR; in TCRdb, only in-frame clones are kept and a portion is missing. Altogether around 300,000 clones are present, 14% to 15% being singletons, with the ten largest covering less than 0.02%. No cognate antigen is known for these TCRs. Study conclusions and caveats: Shortening that was moderate but significant affected the TCRB CDR3s of Type 1 diabetes patients in all four CD4+ subsets.

The specimen was naive CD4+ T cells from blood. The receptors shown here come from a man between 18 and 29 years old with type 1 diabetes.

The V call is TRBV2, the J call TRBJ2-3; TRBD2 matches at 10 bases. This CDR3 is built from 15 residues. V lost 6 bases, J lost 1 base, and 4 bases stayed unmatched. The V gene's germline CDR1 is SNHLY and CDR2 FYNNEI. The DNA of the CDR3 is TGTGCCAGCAGCCTAGGGACTAGCGGCACAGATACGCAGTATTTT. Its translation: CASSLGTSGTDTQYF.

The V gene is TRBV15, the J gene TRBJ2-6; tentatively, D is TRBD2 (5 bases). The V end lost 5 bases, the J end lost 1 base, and 9 bases lay between the germline ends. CDR1 LNHNV and CDR2 YYDKDF come from the germline V gene (reference sequence). The CDR3 extends over 15 amino acids. The CDR3 DNA reads TGTGCCACCAGCTTGCCGGGATCTGGGGCCAACGTCCTGACTTTC. It yields the protein CATSLPGSGANVLTF. Based on the CDR3 plus reference TRBV15 and TRBJ2-6, the full variable domain is DAMVIQNPRYQVTQFGKPVTLSCSQTLNHNVMYWYQQKSSQAPKLLFHYYDKDFNNEADTPDNFQSRRPNTSFCFLDIRSPGLGDTAMYLCATSLPGSGANVLTFGAGSRLTVL.

This clone has a handful of counts. Other DNA sequences in the sample encode the same CDR3. V is TRBV5-4 and J is TRBJ2-7; 11 bases line up with TRBD1. Germline CDR1 SGHNT, CDR2 YYREEE (reference sequence). CDR3 length equals 14 residues. V lost 4 bases and J lost 5; bases outside the gene matches: 5. CDR3 protein: CASSGRDRGNEQYF. CDR3 nucleotides: TGTGCCAGCAGCGGCCGGGACAGGGGGAACGAGCAGTACTTC.

The chain links TRBV6-6 to TRBJ1-2; a weak D match, TRBD1 (6 bases). V lost 2 bases, J lost 2 bases, and 6 bases lay in between. Germline V gives CDR1 MNHNY, CDR2 SVGAGI (reference sequence). CDR3 length: 13 residues. Here the CDR3 reads CASSYGTNYGYTF. CDR3 bases: TGTGCCAGCAGTTACGGGACAAACTATGGCTACACCTTC.

The chain couples TRBV5-1 to TRBJ1-1, with 7 bases identical to TRBD1. Germline V gene lookup returns CDR1 SGHRS and CDR2 YFSETQ. The CDR3 is 15 amino acids. Trimming took 1 base from V and 5 from J; bases not matched to a gene: 8. CDR3 sequence reads: CASSLRRGRGTEAFF. The CDR3 nucleotides are TGCGCCAGCAGCTTGAGGAGGGGGCGAGGAACTGAAGCTTTCTTT.

The chain couples TRBV9 to TRBJ1-1; 8 bases align to TRBD1. CDR3 length: 15 amino acids. Germline assignment: CDR1 SGDLS and CDR2 YYNGEE. Trimming removed 4 bases from V and 0 bases from J; junction bases left unmatched: 5. The CDR3 bases are TGTGCCAGCAGCCCCCGGACAGGGATGAACACTGAAGCTTTCTTT. Residues: CASSPRTGMNTEAFF.

The rearrangement joins TRBV2 to TRBJ2-5, with TRBD2 matching 11 bases. The ends lost 7 bases at V and 5 bases at J; junction bases unmatched: 12. The CDR3 has 16 residues. Germline-derived CDR1 and CDR2 are SNHLY and FYNNEI. The CDR3 region is CASTSSPGLAAETQYF. In DNA form, the CDR3 reads TGTGCCAGCACCTCCTCGCCGGGACTAGCGGCGGAGACCCAGTACTTC.

There are a few counts of this clone. This sequence joins TRBV29-1 and TRBJ2-7; 7 positions agree with TRBD2. Trimming removed 2 bases from V and 6 bases from J; junction bases left unmatched: 13. Germline V gene data show CDR1 as SQVTM and CDR2 as ANQGSEA. This CDR3 has 15 amino acids. The CDR3 sequence is CSVEWGGDPLGEQYF. CDR3 sequence (DNA): TGCAGCGTTGAATGGGGGGGGGACCCACTAGGCGAGCAGTACTTC.

The chain carries TRBV15 and TRBJ1-1; D uncertain. The CDR3 contains 14 residues. The germline gives CDR1 LNHNV, CDR2 YYDKDF (reference sequence). V was cut by 0 bases and J by 1 base, with 6 bases left in between. CDR3 sequence: CATSRDAQNTEAFF. CDR3 sequence (DNA): TGTGCCACCAGCAGAGATGCACAGAACACTGAAGCTTTCTTT.

This clone has more than one count but fewer than ten. The V gene is TRBV13, the J gene TRBJ2-3, with 8 positions matching TRBD1. Germline V gene sequence: CDR1 PRHDT, CDR2 FYEKMQ (reference sequence). V shed 5 bases, J shed 4 bases, and the junction held 8 bases outside the gene matches. This CDR3 is built from 15 residues. In nucleotides, the CDR3 is TGTGCCAGCAGCCCAGGGTTGGACAGGGCAGATACGCAGTATTTT. It specifies CASSPGLDRADTQYF.

The chain uses TRBV12-5 and TRBJ2-1; a possible D gene is TRBD2 (6 bases). Germline loops: CDR1 LGHNT, CDR2 FRNRAP. Trimming removed 10 bases at V and 4 bases at J, with 17 bases between. This CDR3 is built from 14 residues. The CDR3 DNA reads as TGTGCTAAGCCCACCGGGACTCAGTACAATGAGCAGTTCTTC. Translating it yields CAKPTGTQYNEQFF.

This clone was picked up a small number of times. V and J are TRBV28 and TRBJ2-7; 9 bases line up with TRBD1. The CDR3 extends over 13 amino acids. V trimming: 5 bases; J trimming: 3 bases; junction bases outside the gene matches: 2. Germline CDR1 is MDHEN and CDR2 is SYDVKM. CDR3 nucleotides: TGTGCCAGCAGTGGACAGGGGCTCTACGAGCAGTACTTC. Protein sequence: CASSGQGLYEQYF.

This clone was counted between two and nine times. V gene TRBV29-1 combines with J gene TRBJ1-1; D possibly corresponds to TRBD1 (5 bases). The CDR3 has 11 residues. Trimming left V 6 bases short and J 0 bases short, with 5 bases between. CDR1 is SQVTM and CDR2 is ANQGSEA in the germline V gene. The CDR3 region is CSVTVNTEAFF. In nucleotides, the CDR3 is TGCAGCGTGACAGTGAACACTGAAGCTTTCTTT.

This chain links TRBV9 with TRBJ2-1, with a tentative D call TRBD1 (7 bases). CDR3 length equals 16 residues. The germline V gene has CDR1 SGDLS and CDR2 YYNGEE. Trimming took 5 bases from V and 4 from J, leaving 19 bases between them. CDR3 nucleotide sequence: TGTGCCAGCAGTAACTCCGCACCAGGGGGGTACAATGAGCAGTTCTTC. Amino acids: CASSNSAPGGYNEQFF.

The chain is built from TRBV7-9 and TRBJ2-1, with 7 bases matching TRBD1. Looked up from germline, CDR1 is SEHNR and CDR2 is FQNEAQ (reference sequence). This CDR3 has 12 amino acids. V lost 5 bases, J lost 8 bases, and 3 bases stayed unmatched. CDR3 nucleotide sequence: TGTGCCAGCAGCACAGGGGTCTATGAGCAGTTCTTC. It specifies CASSTGVYEQFF. The whole variable domain, filled in from reference TRBV7-9 and TRBJ2-1, reads DTGVSQNPRHKITKRGQNVTFRCDPISEHNRLYWYRQTLGQGPEFLTYFQNEAQLEKSRLLSDRFSAERPKGSFSTLEIQRTEQGDSAMYLCASSTGVYEQFFGPGTRLTVL.

In this sample, this clone turned up a few times. The chain uses TRBV2 and TRBJ2-1; 8 nucleotides line up with TRBD1. CDR3 length: 16 residues. J gave up 0 bases and V 0 bases, and 1 base lay outside the gene matches. Per the germline V gene, CDR1 is SNHLY and CDR2 is FYNNEI. The DNA for the CDR3 is TGTGCCAGCAGTGAAGCCGGACAGGGCTCCTACAATGAGCAGTTCTTC. Its protein is CASSEAGQGSYNEQFF. The variable domain in full, with the rest retrieved from reference TRBV2 and TRBJ2-1, is EPEVTQTPSHQVTQMGQEVILRCVPISNHLYFYWYRQILGQKVEFLVSFYNNEISEKSEIFDDQFSVERPDGSNFTLKIRSTKLEDSAMYFCASSEAGQGSYNEQFFGPGTRLTVL.

DNA for the CDR3: TGCGCCAGCAGCTTAAGACAGGGTAGGCTTGAGCAGTTCTTC. It encodes CASSLRQGRLEQFF. The gene calls are TRBV5-1 and TRBJ2-1; TRBD1 matches 7 bases. Germline assignment: CDR1 SGHRS and CDR2 YFSETQ. This CDR3 comprises 14 residues. Trimming cost V 2 bases and J 9 bases; bases outside gene matches: 8.

This clone was seen a few times. The chain is built from TRBV5-6 and TRBJ1-6; D gene unclear. Deletions cut 5 bases from V and 1 base from J, with 22 bases between. Germline V gene lookup returns CDR1 SGHDT and CDR2 YYEEEE. The CDR3 has 19 amino acids. In nucleotides, the CDR3 is TGTGCCAGCAGACCTGCCCGGGATCCGGTGGGATCCTATAATTCACCCCTCCACTTT. It yields the protein CASRPARDPVGSYNSPLHF.

The chain carries TRBV30 and TRBJ2-2, with D possibly matching TRBD1 (5 bases). The CDR3 is 13 residues long. Germline loops: CDR1 GTSNPN, CDR2 SVGIG (reference sequence). V gave up 6 bases and J gave up 6 bases, with 14 bases separating them. CDR3 residues: CACSLRGSGELFF. CDR3 coding DNA: TGTGCCTGTTCATTAAGGGGTTCCGGGGAGCTGTTTTTT.

This chain uses TRBV7-9 with TRBJ2-7, with D unclear. The V and J ends lost 4 bases and 3 bases respectively, with 13 bases between them. This CDR3 comprises 14 residues. CDR1 and CDR2 from the germline V gene are SEHNR and FQNEAQ (reference sequence). CDR3 sequence reads: CASSSPQKNYEQYF. CDR3 nucleotides: TGTGCCAGCAGCTCCCCCCAGAAGAACTACGAGCAGTACTTC.